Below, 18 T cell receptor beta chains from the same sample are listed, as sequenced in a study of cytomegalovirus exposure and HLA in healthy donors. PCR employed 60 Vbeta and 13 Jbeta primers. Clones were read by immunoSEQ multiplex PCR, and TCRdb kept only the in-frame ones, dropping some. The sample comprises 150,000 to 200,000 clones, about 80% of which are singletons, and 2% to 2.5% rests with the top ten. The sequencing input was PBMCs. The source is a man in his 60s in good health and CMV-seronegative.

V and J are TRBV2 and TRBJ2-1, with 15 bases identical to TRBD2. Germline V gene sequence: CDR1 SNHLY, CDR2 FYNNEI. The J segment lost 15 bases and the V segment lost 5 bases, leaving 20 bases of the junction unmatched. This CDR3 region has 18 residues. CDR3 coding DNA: TGTGCCAGCAGTTTATCGGGACTAGCGGGGGGCAACTACAATGAGGCGTTCTTC. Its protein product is CASSLSGLAGGNYNEAFF.

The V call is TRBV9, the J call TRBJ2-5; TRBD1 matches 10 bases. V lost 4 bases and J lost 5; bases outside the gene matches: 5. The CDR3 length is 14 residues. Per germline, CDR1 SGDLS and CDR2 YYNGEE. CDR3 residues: CASSSGQGFETQYF. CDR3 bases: TGTGCCAGCAGCTCGGGACAGGGGTTTGAGACCCAGTACTTC.

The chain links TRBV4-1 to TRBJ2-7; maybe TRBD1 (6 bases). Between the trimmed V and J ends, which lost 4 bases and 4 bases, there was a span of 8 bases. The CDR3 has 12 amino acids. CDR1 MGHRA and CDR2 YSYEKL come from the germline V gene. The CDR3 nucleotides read TGCGCCAGCAGCCCAGGGGCTTACGAGCAGTACTTC. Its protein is CASSPGAYEQYF.

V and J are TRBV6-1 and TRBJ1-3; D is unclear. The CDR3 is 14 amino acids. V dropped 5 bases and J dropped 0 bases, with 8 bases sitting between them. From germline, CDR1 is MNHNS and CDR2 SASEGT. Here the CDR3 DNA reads TGTGCCAGCAGTCCGGTGAACTCTGGAAACACCATATATTTT. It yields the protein CASSPVNSGNTIYF.

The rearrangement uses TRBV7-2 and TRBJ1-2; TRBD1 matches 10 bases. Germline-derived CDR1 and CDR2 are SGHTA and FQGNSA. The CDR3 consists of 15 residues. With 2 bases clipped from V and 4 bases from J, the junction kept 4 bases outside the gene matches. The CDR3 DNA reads TGTGCCAGCAGCTTACTAAGGACAGGGGGCTATGGCTACACCTTC. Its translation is CASSLLRTGGYGYTF.

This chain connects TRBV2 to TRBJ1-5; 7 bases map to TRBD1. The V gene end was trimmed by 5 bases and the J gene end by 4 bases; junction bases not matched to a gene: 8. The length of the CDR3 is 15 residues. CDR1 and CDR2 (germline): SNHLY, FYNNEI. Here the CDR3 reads CASSKTGTENQPQHF. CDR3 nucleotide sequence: TGTGCCAGCAGTAAGACAGGGACAGAGAATCAGCCCCAGCATTTT.

The CDR3 spells CASRPPGTGGYEQYF. In DNA form, the CDR3 reads TGCGCCAGCAGGCCTCCCGGGACAGGGGGCTACGAGCAGTACTTC. The chain combines TRBV10-2 with TRBJ2-7, with TRBD1 identical over 11 bases. V was clipped by 6 bases and J by 3 bases; unmatched bases: 7. The CDR3 sequence is 15 residues long. Germline lookup yields CDR1 WSHSY and CDR2 SAAADI.

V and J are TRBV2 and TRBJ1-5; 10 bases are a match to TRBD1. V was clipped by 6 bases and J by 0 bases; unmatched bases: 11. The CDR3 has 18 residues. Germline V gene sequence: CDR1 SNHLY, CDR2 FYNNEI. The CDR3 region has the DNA TGTGCCAGCAGGCCCGCTCGGACAGGGGGATATAGCAATCAGCCCCAGCATTTT. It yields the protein CASRPARTGGYSNQPQHF.

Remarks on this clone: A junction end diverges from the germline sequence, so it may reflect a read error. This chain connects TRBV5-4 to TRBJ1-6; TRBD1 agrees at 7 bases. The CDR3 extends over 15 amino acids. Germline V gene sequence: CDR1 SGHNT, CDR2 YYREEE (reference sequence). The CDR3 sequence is CASSLQTGNYSPLNF. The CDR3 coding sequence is TGTGCCAGCAGCTTGCAGACAGGGAACTATTCACCCCTCAACTTT.

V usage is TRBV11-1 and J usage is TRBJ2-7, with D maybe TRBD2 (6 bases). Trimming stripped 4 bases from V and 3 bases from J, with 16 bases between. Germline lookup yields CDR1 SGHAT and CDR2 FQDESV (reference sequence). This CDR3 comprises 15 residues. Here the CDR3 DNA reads TGTGCCAGCAGCTCTGCACGCAGGGAGGACTACGAGCAGTACTTC. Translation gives CASSSARREDYEQYF.

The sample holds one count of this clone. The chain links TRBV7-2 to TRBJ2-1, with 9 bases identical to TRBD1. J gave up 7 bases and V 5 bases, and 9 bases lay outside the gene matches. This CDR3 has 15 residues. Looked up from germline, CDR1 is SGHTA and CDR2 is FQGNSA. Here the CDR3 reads CASSNDRGIGNEQFF. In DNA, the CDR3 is TGTGCCAGCAGCAATGACAGGGGGATAGGAAATGAGCAGTTCTTC.

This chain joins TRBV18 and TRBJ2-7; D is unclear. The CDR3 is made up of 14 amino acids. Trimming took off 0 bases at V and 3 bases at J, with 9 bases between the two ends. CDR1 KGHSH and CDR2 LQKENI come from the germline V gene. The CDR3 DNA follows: TGTGCCAGCTCACCACCGACTCAAAACTACGAGCAGTACTTC. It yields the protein CASSPPTQNYEQYF.

DNA for the CDR3: TGCGCCAGCAGCGCGAACCCGACAGGGCAAGAGACCCAGTACTTC. Translating it yields CASSANPTGQETQYF. The chain carries TRBV5-1 and TRBJ2-5; 7 bases agree with TRBD1. This CDR3 has 15 residues. V lost 4 bases to trimming and J lost 2 bases; unmatched junction nucleotides: 8. CDR1 is SGHRS, CDR2 YFSETQ, per germline.

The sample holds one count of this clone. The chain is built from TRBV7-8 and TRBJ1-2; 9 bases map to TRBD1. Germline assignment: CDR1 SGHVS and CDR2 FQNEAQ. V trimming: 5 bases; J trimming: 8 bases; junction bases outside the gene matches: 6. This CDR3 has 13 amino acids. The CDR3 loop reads CASSPDRGFGYTF. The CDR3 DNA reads TGTGCCAGCAGCCCCGACAGGGGGTTCGGCTACACCTTC.

The CDR3 DNA reads TGTGCCACCATGGGACCTACAGGGGGTCGGACTGAAGCTTTCTTT. This sequence encodes CATMGPTGGRTEAFF. The genes are TRBV6-1 and TRBJ1-1, with TRBD1 identical over 8 bases. The CDR3 runs to 15 residues. Germline assignment: CDR1 MNHNS and CDR2 SASEGT. V lost 10 bases, J lost 5 bases, and 15 bases stayed unmatched.

DNA of the CDR3: TGTGCCAGCAGTGTCATGCTCGGAAGCGGCCAAGAGACCCAGTACTTC. Protein: CASSVMLGSGQETQYF. V and J are TRBV25-1 and TRBJ2-5, with D maybe TRBD2 (5 bases). V lost 4 bases and J lost 1, with 16 bases in between. Germline V gene sequence: CDR1 MGHDK, CDR2 SYGVNS. The CDR3 is made up of 16 amino acids.

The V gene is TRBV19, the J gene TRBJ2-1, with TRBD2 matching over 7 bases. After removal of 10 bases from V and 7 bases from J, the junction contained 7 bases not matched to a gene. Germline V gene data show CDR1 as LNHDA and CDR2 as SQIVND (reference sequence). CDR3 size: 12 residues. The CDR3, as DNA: TGTGCCACCCAGACTAGCAGGAATGAGCAGTTCTTC. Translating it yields CATQTSRNEQFF.

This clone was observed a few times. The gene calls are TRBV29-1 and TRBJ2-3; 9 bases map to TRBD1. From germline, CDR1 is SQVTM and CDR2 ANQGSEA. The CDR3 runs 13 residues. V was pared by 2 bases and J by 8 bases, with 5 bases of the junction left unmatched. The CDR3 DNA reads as TGCAGCGTTGAACCGAGGACAGGGGTTACGCAGTATTTT. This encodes CSVEPRTGVTQYF.